This TCR beta chain is from a study of T cells expressing NK-cell markers. No DNA is given; TCRdb re-called the 5' RACE reads and lists each CDR3 protein once. The sample holds hundreds of thousands of distinct CDR3 sequences. General observations from the study: The share of CD8+ T cells held by dominant NKG2C+ clonotypes was about 1.0-7.5% in several donors.

In the case of this clonotype: What it binds is not known.

The germline V gene encodes CDR1 SGDLS and CDR2 YYNGEE. CDR3 length: 15 amino acids. The chain is built from TRBV9 and TRBJ2-7; TCRdb's D call of TRBD2 is untestable without DNA. The receptor comes from a woman aged 18 to 75 in good health. Sequencing input: blood T cells: a sorted CD56 or NKG2C T cell subset, CD4+ or CD8+ T cells, or bulk PBMC T cells (not recorded which). The CDR3 region is CASSAGTSGSSEQYF.